Given below is one T cell receptor beta chain in context. Its antigen is still unknown. This entry is derived from a study of OX40 agonist ivuxolimab in advanced cancers. Study information: Patients were treated with intravenous ivuxolimab, dosed at 0.01 to 10 mg/kg and infused every 2 weeks. Earlier anti-PD-1, anti-PD-L1 or anti-CTLA-4 therapy was permitted; under 50% had received some.

The CDR3 totals 15 residues. Deletions cut 3 bases from V and 3 bases from J, with 12 bases between. The V gene's germline CDR1 is KGHSH and CDR2 LQKENI. Study observations and caveats: The 0.1-3.0 mg/kg partial responders had among the lowest clonal expansion. Expanded peripheral T-cell antigen specificity went undetermined.

The method was immunoSEQ multiplex PCR; TCRdb's version includes in-frame clones alone and lacks a portion of them. The sample contains about 82,000 clones, 75% to 90% of which appear only once. This TCR was sampled from an adult with an advanced solid tumor such as melanoma, head and neck, liver or kidney cancer. Sequenced material: CD4+ or CD8+ T cells sorted from blood, taken in a trial of the OX40 agonist ivuxolimab. V gene TRBV18 combines with J gene TRBJ1-3; tentatively, D is TRBD1 (5 bases). CDR3 nucleotide sequence: TGTGCCAGCTCACCTAACCGGGGGTTTGGAAACACCATATATTTT. This encodes CASSPNRGFGNTIYF.